The clone carrying this TCR beta chain was seen many times. The target antigen is unknown. TCRdb reprocessed the 5' RACE reads with MiXCR, giving one entry per CDR3 protein. The profile covers roughly 770,000 distinct CDR3 sequences, with roughly 20% appearing a single time and around 12% taken by the ten largest. The data derive from a study of identical twins. General study points: High-abundance cord blood beta clonotypes had fewer insertions; memory repertoires showed none. Conclusions rested on cross-sectional statistics rather than following the same donors.

This CDR3 comprises 14 residues. Trimming stripped 5 bases from V and 4 bases from J, with 13 bases between. Germline lookup yields CDR1 SGHTA and CDR2 FQGTGA. The data were also submitted as part of a second study, on T cells expressing NK-cell markers. That work states: There were a few donors in whom these clonotypes also led the CD3+CD56-NKG2C+ fraction.

Sequencing input: PBMCs. The chain employs TRBV7-3 and TRBJ2-3; no definite D call. The receptor's source is a woman under 30 in good health. The CDR3 nucleotides are TGTGCCAGCAGCGCCGACCCCAGTTCAGATACGCAGTATTTT. Translated: CASSADPSSDTQYF.